This paragraph reports one T cell receptor beta chain. The antigen is unknown. Per the germline V gene, CDR1 is SGHRS and CDR2 is YFSETQ. The CDR3 contains 13 residues. Trimming shortened V by 0 bases and J by 6 bases, and 7 bases separated the two germline ends. This record comes from a study of memory B cells and T cells in multiple sclerosis. Study-level results: Shared clonotype counts depended on differing compartment clone-set sizes and were normalized.

TCRdb's copy holds only in-frame clones and misses some; the assay was immunoSEQ multiplex PCR. The repertoire includes approximately 32,000 clones, roughly 83% of them detected once, and about 2.5% sits in the top ten. Separate sequencing covered autoproliferating (CFSE-dim) and non-proliferating (CFSE-high) T cells from stimulus-free culture. Cultures began with roughly 49 million CFSE-labeled PBMCs, unstimulated for roughly 7 days, with replicate wells pooled. The PBMCs received 0.5 uM CFSE and serum-free culture with no added stimuli. This sequence was found in a human donor with multiple sclerosis. The genes are TRBV5-1 and TRBJ2-1, with a tentative D call TRBD1 (5 bases). Sequencing was carried out using PBMCs from blood kept in culture. CDR3 loop: CASSLEGVNEQFF. CDR3 DNA: TGCGCCAGCAGCTTGGAAGGGGTCAATGAGCAGTTCTTC.